This T cell receptor beta chain was profiled in a study of PD-1 blockade in classical Hodgkin lymphoma. At the level of the study: Patients were administered nivolumab (3 mg/kg intravenously) every 2 weeks. Study-wide results and limits: By C4D1 there was a significant rise in CD4+ TCR diversity but not in CD8+ TCR diversity. Compared with healthy donors, newly diagnosed patients reportedly showed lower baseline TCR diversity.

Every patient relapsed after autologous stem cell transplantation, and brentuximab vedotin exposure varied. Classifying best responses yielded complete response, partial response or progressive disease. Germline V CDR1 and CDR2: SGHRS, YFSETQ. The V gene lost 4 bases and the J gene lost 4 bases, with 14 bases spanning the gap. The CDR3 is 14 amino acids. Sequenced by immunoSEQ multiplex PCR; TCRdb stores in-frame clones only, minus some. The table has 10,000 to 15,000 clones, 91% seen once. In regard to this clone: Its matching antigen is unknown.

The sequence was obtained from a human donor with classical Hodgkin lymphoma. The chain recombines TRBV5-1 with TRBJ2-5; D possibly corresponds to TRBD1 (6 bases). The starting material was peripheral blood mononuclear cells (PBMCs), obtained at baseline. DNA for the CDR3: TGCGCCAGCAGCCACTTTGGACAGAGAGAGACCCAGTACTTC. Translating gives CASSHFGQRETQYF.